This T cell receptor beta chain is from a study of somatic mutations in cytotoxic T cells in rheumatoid arthritis. Study-level points and caveats: Within the rheumatoid arthritis patients, CD8+ clonality went up as age increased (Spearman r of about 0.49). The same was not true of the healthy controls. Unknown were the antigen targets of the expanded CD8+ clones.

This clone was picked up a small number of times. Its antigen is as yet unknown. Using immunoSEQ multiplex PCR, the repertoire was profiled, and TCRdb retains in-frame clones only, with some absent. The table includes several thousand clones, around three fifths detected once. Germline CDR1 SGHVS, CDR2 FQNEAQ. With V trimmed by 4 bases and J by 6 bases, 7 bases remained unmatched. The CDR3 runs 15 residues. The receptor's source is a woman between 35 and 50 years old in good health. V gene TRBV7-8 combines with J gene TRBJ2-1; TRBD2 agrees at 9 bases. The sequencing sample was made of CD8+ T cells sorted from blood. The CDR3 sequence is CASSSEGGRGNEQFF. The CDR3 DNA reads as TGTGCCAGCAGCTCTGAGGGCGGGAGGGGCAATGAGCAGTTCTTC.